The T cell receptor (beta chain) described here comes from a study of identical twins. This clonotype has a handful of counts. Template switching added a universal primer site, and cDNA bore unique molecular identifiers. TCRdb recomputed calls from the 5' RACE reads with MiXCR, one row per CDR3 protein. The sample consists of about 340,000 distinct CDR3 sequences, 9% to 15% of them appearing once. Germline V gene data show CDR1 as PRHDT and CDR2 as FYEKMQ (reference sequence). Deletions cut 5 bases from V and 9 bases from J, with 11 bases between. CDR3 size: 13 residues. This same sample was also taken into another study, of yellow fever vaccine responses in identical twins.

The source of this sequence is a woman in her late teens or twenties in good health. The rearrangement joins TRBV13 to TRBJ1-6, with a weak D call TRBD1 (5 bases). The specimen was CD8+ T cells sorted from blood. CDR3 loop: CASSPGTGSPLHF. As DNA, the CDR3 is TGTGCCAGCAGCCCAGGGACCGGTTCACCCCTCCACTTT.